Listed below are T cell receptor beta chains from one sample, sequenced in a study of T cell changes during pregnancy in multiple sclerosis. Assay used: immunoSEQ multiplex PCR; TCRdb lists only in-frame clones, some missing. The table lists tens of thousands of clones, about 89% of them singletons, with under 4% in the top ten. The input for sequencing was CD4+ T cells from peripheral blood mononuclear cells, taken in the first trimester of pregnancy. These receptors were taken from a female donor in good health, enrolled as a control in a pregnancy study. Both conserved end residues are part of each CDR3. D genes are given only for firm matches. Clone sizes are given selectively: once, few, many, or a class where the clone is expanded.

v_gene	d_gene	abundance	j_gene	CDR3nt	CDR3aa
TRBV29-1	.	.	TRBJ1-5	TGCAGCGTTGGAGTCAGGGATCAGCCCCAGCATTTT	CSVGVRDQPQHF
TRBV6-4	.	.	TRBJ2-3	TGTGCCAGCAGTGCGAGCGGTTTCACAGATACGCAGTATTTT	CASSASGFTDTQYF
TRBV7-7	TRBD2	.	TRBJ2-5	TGTGCCAGCAGCCTGGAGCGGGGGGGCATAGAGACCCAGTACTTC	CASSLERGGIETQYF
TRBV4-3	TRBD2	.	TRBJ2-1	TGCGCCAGCAGCCAAATAGCGGGAGGGGGCTCCTACAATGAGCAGTTCTTC	CASSQIAGGGSYNEQFF
TRBV6-6	TRBD2	once	TRBJ2-1	TGTGCCAGCAGTTTAGCGGGGGCTAGATACAATGAGCAGTTCTTC	CASSLAGARYNEQFF
TRBV7-9	TRBD1	.	TRBJ2-3	TGTGCCAGCAGCTCCTGGACAGGGGGCACAGATACGCAGTATTTT	CASSSWTGGTDTQYF
TRBV7-8	.	once	TRBJ2-6	TGTGCCAGCATACAGTACTCCGCCAACGTCCTGACTTTC	CASIQYSANVLTF
TRBV28	TRBD1	once	TRBJ1-2	TGTGCCAGCAGTTTACCGGGACAGGGAATAGGGGGCTACACCTTC	CASSLPGQGIGGYTF
TRBV25-1	.	.	TRBJ2-3	TGTGCCAGCGGAAACCGACAGCTTAGCACAGATACGCAGTATTTT	CASGNRQLSTDTQYF
TRBV28	TRBD1	.	TRBJ1-4	TGTGCCAGCAGTCCCACCGGGACAGGGCCTGAAAAACTGTTTTTT	CASSPTGTGPEKLFF
TRBV5-5	TRBD1	.	TRBJ1-2	TGTGCCAGCAGCCCGACAGGGGAAGGCTACACCTTC	CASSPTGEGYTF
TRBV7-9	TRBD1	.	TRBJ2-1	TGTGCCAGCAGCCCCGACCCGGGACAGGGCCCAAATGAGCAGTTCTTC	CASSPDPGQGPNEQFF
TRBV7-9	.	once	TRBJ2-1	TGTGCCAGCAGCTTAATGGCTAGCGTTCCCTACAATGAGCAGTTCTTC	CASSLMASVPYNEQFF
TRBV29-1	.	.	TRBJ1-2	TGCAGCGTTGGGAGCCACCGTAACTATGGCTACACCTTC	CSVGSHRNYGYTF
TRBV6-4	.	.	TRBJ2-3	TGTGCCAGCAGTGCGACAGCAGATACGCAGTATTTT	CASSATADTQYF
TRBV11-1	.	.	TRBJ2-7	TGTGCCAGCAGCTTAACGTCGGGGGGCGGGAGCGGCTACGAGCAGTACTTC	CASSLTSGGGSGYEQYF
TRBV6-5	.	once	TRBJ2-2	TGTGCCAGCAGTTCCGTAGGGGTGGGTCCCGGGGAGCTGTTTTTT	CASSSVGVGPGELFF
TRBV5-1	TRBD2	.	TRBJ2-3	TGCGCCAGCAGCTCCGGACTAGCGAGCGGCACAGATACGCAGTATTTT	CASSSGLASGTDTQYF
TRBV4-2	TRBD1	.	TRBJ2-3	TGTGCCAGCCAAGCTGACAGGGTAGGGGCAGATACGCAGTATTTT	CASQADRVGADTQYF
TRBV4-2	TRBD2	.	TRBJ2-1	TGTGCCAGCAGCCATCTTGGAGCGGGAGGAACCTACAATGAGCAGTTCTTC	CASSHLGAGGTYNEQFF
TRBV15	.	.	TRBJ2-1	TGTGCCACCAGCAGGGGGGGAGGCTACAATGAGCAGTTCTTC	CATSRGGGYNEQFF
TRBV7-2	.	.	TRBJ2-1	TGTGCCAGCAGCTTAGGGCTAGGCAATGAGCAGTTCTTC	CASSLGLGNEQFF
TRBV28	.	.	TRBJ1-2	TGTGCCAGCAGTTTATCGGACCCAGGGGATGGCTACACCTTC	CASSLSDPGDGYTF
TRBV5-6	TRBD2	.	TRBJ2-4	TGTGCCAGCAGCTTGTTTCTACAGGCGGGGGTCAAAAACATTCAGTACTTC	CASSLFLQAGVKNIQYF
TRBV28	.	.	TRBJ1-2	TGTGCCAGCAGTCGTCAAGGGGTCAGCTATGGCTACACCTTC	CASSRQGVSYGYTF
TRBV27	TRBD1	.	TRBJ2-7	TGTGCCAGCAGTCTGACAGGGGGTCACTACGAGCAGTACTTC	CASSLTGGHYEQYF
TRBV27	.	.	TRBJ1-2	TGTGCCAGCAGTTTCGACCCCTCAGGCCTAAGCTATGGCTACACCTTC	CASSFDPSGLSYGYTF
TRBV5-6	TRBD1	.	TRBJ1-5	TGTGCCAGCAGCTGGGGACAGGGGGCCAATCAGCCCCAGCATTTT	CASSWGQGANQPQHF
TRBV4-1	TRBD2	few	TRBJ2-3	TGCGCCAGCAGCCCGCCAGGACTAGCGGGGGGCTATAGCACAGATACGCAGTATTTT	CASSPPGLAGGYSTDTQYF
TRBV30	TRBD1	few	TRBJ1-5	TGTGCCTGGAGTGTACAGGGGAATCAGCCCCAGCATTTT	CAWSVQGNQPQHF
TRBV15	.	few	TRBJ2-3	TGTGCCACCAGCAGAGATCGGGTTAAAACAGATACGCAGTATTTT	CATSRDRVKTDTQYF
TRBV7-9	TRBD1	.	TRBJ2-7	TGTGCCAGCAGCTCGGGGCTCACAGGGGGCTACGAGCAGTACTTC	CASSSGLTGGYEQYF
TRBV2	.	.	TRBJ1-3	TGTGCCAGCAGTGAAGAGGGGATGAAGAGAAACACCATATATTTT	CASSEEGMKRNTIYF
TRBV6-4	TRBD2	.	TRBJ2-1	TGTGCCAGCAGTGACTCCGCGGGGGGGCGATATGAGCAGTTCTTC	CASSDSAGGRYEQFF
TRBV7-6	TRBD2	.	TRBJ2-7	TGTGCCATTCAGCGGGGGGTAGTCTACGAGCAGTACTTC	CAIQRGVVYEQYF
TRBV4-1	TRBD2	.	TRBJ2-7	TGCGCCAGCAGCCAAGATCTAGCGGACCCAGTCTACGAGCAGTACTTC	CASSQDLADPVYEQYF
TRBV7-8	TRBD1	.	TRBJ1-6	TGTGCCACCTCGGACAGGGAGGGGAATTCACCCCTCCACTTT	CATSDREGNSPLHF
TRBV4-1	.	.	TRBJ2-1	TGCGCCAGCAGCCAATTGAGTCTGGAGAATGAGCAGTTCTTC	CASSQLSLENEQFF
TRBV7-6	.	.	TRBJ2-3	TGTGCCAGCAGCTTAGTCGGTAGCGGATACACAGATACGCAGTATTTT	CASSLVGSGYTDTQYF
TRBV5-6	.	once	TRBJ2-7	TGTGCCAGCAGCCAGACTCTAGCGCACTACGAGCAGTACTTC	CASSQTLAHYEQYF
TRBV28	TRBD2	.	TRBJ2-7	TGTGCCAGCAGGGGACGACAAGGCCAAGCCGGGACTAGAGGCTACGAGCAGTACTTC	CASRGRQGQAGTRGYEQYF
TRBV7-8	.	.	TRBJ2-2	TGTGCCAGCAGCTTAGCACGGAGTCGAAGCACCGGGGAGCTGTTTTTT	CASSLARSRSTGELFF
TRBV7-8	TRBD1	.	TRBJ1-5	TGTGCCAGCAGCTACGGGACAGAGTATCAGCCCCAGCATTTT	CASSYGTEYQPQHF
TRBV7-2	.	few	TRBJ2-2	TGTGCCAGCAGCTTATTCCAGACCGGGGAGCTGTTTTTT	CASSLFQTGELFF